The present T cell receptor (beta chain) was sequenced within a study of cytomegalovirus exposure and HLA in healthy donors. Whole-study findings and limits: As was reported, the classifier diagnosed cytomegalovirus status with high specificity and sensitivity.

The CDR3 totals 17 residues. V lost 8 bases, J lost 4 bases, and 26 bases lay in between. Germline V gene sequence: CDR1 SNHLY, CDR2 FYNNEI. Sequencing was performed with immunoSEQ multiplex PCR; in TCRdb, only in-frame clones are kept and a portion is missing. Of approximately 300,000 clones listed, roughly nine tenths were seen once; the top ten hold 1.2%. As to this clone: The antigen is not known.

The chain employs TRBV2 and TRBJ1-2; weak D call: TRBD1 (5 bases). This TCR came from a woman younger than 45 in good health and CMV-seropositive. Source material: PBMCs. The CDR3 region is CASSLIQGPSVSYGYTF. The CDR3 nucleotides are TGTGCCAGCTCTCTTATCCAGGGACCGTCGGTCTCCTATGGCTACACCTTC.